This T cell receptor beta chain comes out of a study of metastatic and nonmetastatic thyroid tumors. Whole-study context: The study looked at repertoires side by side in blood and in tumor or nodule tissue from malignant and benign thyroid patients. Notes on the study in general: In blood and tumor, TCR beta diversity was reportedly significantly higher in malignant thyroid tumors than in benign nodules.

The entire patient cohort was treatment-naive prior to thyroid surgery. Per the authors' pipeline: The distant-metastasis classifier for papillary thyroid cancer was built from CDR3 differences across clinicopathological groups. TCRdb re-analyzed the PCR reads using MiXCR. TCRdb assigned the V and J calls; the authors' analysis was not used. Of over 70,000 clones listed, around 20% are singletons. CDR1 and CDR2 from the germline V gene are DFQATT and SNEGSKA (reference sequence). The CDR3 spans 14 residues. V lost 3 bases, J lost 5 bases, and 7 bases stayed unmatched. In its sample, this clone was seen a few times. The antigen is unknown.

Sequences were obtained from blood. This sequence joins TRBV20-1 and TRBJ1-1; 9 bases fit TRBD1. This clonotype originated in a female donor with papillary thyroid cancer or a benign thyroid nodule (not recorded which). Some clones in this sample may be carry-over from other donors' samples. Here the CDR3 reads CSARPGTGRTEAFF. CDR3 sequence (DNA): TGCAGTGCTAGGCCCGGGACAGGGAGGACTGAAGCTTTCTTT.